Shown below are 17 T cell receptor beta chains from a single sample sequenced in a study of blood T cell repertoires in COVID-19. Assay: immunoSEQ multiplex PCR; the TCRdb copy retains only in-frame clones and omits some. The sample has 99,000 or so clones, approximately 83% seen once. Material for sequencing was peripheral blood. The receptors were gathered from a man aged 50 to 60 with acute or convalescent COVID-19.

The rearrangement links TRBV3-1 (or the pseudogene TRBV3-2) to TRBJ1-4; the D gene is possibly TRBD1 (6 bases). There are 17 residues in the CDR3. V lost 1 base and J 8 bases, leaving 20 bases between the germline ends. Germline CDR1 reads LGHDT; CDR2 reads YNNKEL (reference sequence). The chain's CDR3 is CASSQAGQGRSNEKLFF. In DNA form, the CDR3 reads TGTGCCAGCAGCCAAGCCGGCCAGGGGCGTAGCAACGAAAAACTGTTTTTT.

This chain connects TRBV19 to TRBJ2-7; TRBD1 is a possible D gene (6 bases). The CDR3 is made up of 15 amino acids. Per the germline V gene, CDR1 is LNHDA and CDR2 is SQIVND (reference sequence). The V gene lost 5 bases and the J gene lost 3 bases, with 17 bases spanning the gap. The CDR3 protein is CASSLGAGEGYEQYF. In nucleotides, the CDR3 is TGTGCCAGTAGTCTGGGGGCAGGGGAAGGCTACGAGCAGTACTTC.

The rearrangement uses TRBV4-1 and TRBJ1-6; tentative D call: TRBD1 (6 bases). The CDR3 is 17 amino acids. Deletions cut 4 bases from V and 1 base from J, with 14 bases between. Germline assignment: CDR1 MGHRA and CDR2 YSYEKL. CDR3 amino acids: CASSPSGGHSYNSPLHF. The DNA of the CDR3 is TGCGCCAGCAGCCCATCGGGGGGACATTCCTATAATTCACCCCTCCACTTT.

This clone was seen only once. This chain links TRBV6-4 with TRBJ2-1; TRBD2 matches at 10 bases. V lost 6 bases to trimming and J lost 8 bases; unmatched junction nucleotides: 7. This CDR3 region has 14 residues. The germline V gene has CDR1 MRHNA and CDR2 SNTAGT. CDR3 protein: CASRPSGSGDEQFF. CDR3 nucleotide sequence: TGTGCCAGCAGACCTAGCGGGAGTGGGGATGAGCAGTTCTTC.

The chain links TRBV5-1 to TRBJ2-7; 9 positions agree with TRBD2. Germline CDR1 and CDR2: SGHRS and YFSETQ. The junction had 2 bases not matched to a gene; V was cut back by 4 bases and J by 0 bases. The CDR3 covers 14 residues. The CDR3 nucleotides read TGCGCCAGCAGCGTTAGCGGGAGCTCCTACGAGCAGTACTTC. Translating gives CASSVSGSSYEQYF.

CDR3 sequence: CSAMQVPEQYF. The CDR3 bases are TGCAGTGCTATGCAGGTCCCCGAACAGTACTTC. This chain connects TRBV20-1 to TRBJ2-5; D is ambiguous. Trimming stripped 4 bases from V and 11 bases from J, with 14 bases between. The length of the CDR3 is 11 residues. Germline CDR1 DFQATT, CDR2 SNEGSKA (reference sequence).

This sequence joins TRBV4-1 and TRBJ2-7; TRBD1 matches at 7 bases. V was pared by 4 bases and J by 2 bases, with 11 bases of the junction left unmatched. The length of the CDR3 is 16 residues. Germline lookup yields CDR1 MGHRA and CDR2 YSYEKL. The CDR3 loop is CASSPLNRGLPYEQYF. The DNA for the CDR3 is TGCGCCAGCAGCCCTTTGAACAGGGGTCTCCCCTACGAGCAGTACTTC.

The genes are TRBV4-1 and TRBJ1-4; 7 positions match TRBD1. With 3 bases clipped from V and 3 bases from J, the junction kept 7 bases outside the gene matches. The germline V gene encodes CDR1 MGHRA and CDR2 YSYEKL. The CDR3 is made up of 16 amino acids. The CDR3 protein is CASSHTKGTANEKLFF. The CDR3 DNA reads as TGCGCCAGCAGCCACACAAAAGGGACAGCTAATGAAAAACTGTTTTTT.

V gene TRBV11-1 combines with J gene TRBJ1-1; perhaps TRBD1 as D (5 bases). The CDR3 has 16 amino acids. The germline CDR1 and CDR2 sequences are SGHAT and FQDESV (reference sequence). Trimming cost V 2 bases and J 0 bases, with 13 bases left between them. CDR3 in amino acids: CASSLRGFGVNTEAFF. In nucleotides, the CDR3 is TGTGCCAGCAGCTTAAGGGGATTTGGGGTGAACACTGAAGCTTTCTTT. The full variable domain, its missing parts supplied by reference TRBV11-1 and TRBJ1-1, is EAEVAQSPRYKITEKSQAVAFWCDPISGHATLYWYRQILGQGPELLVQFQDESVVDDSQLPKDRFSAERLKGVDSTLKIQPAELGDSAMYLCASSLRGFGVNTEAFFGQGTRLTVV.

The chain carries TRBV5-1 and TRBJ2-6, with D possibly TRBD2 on 7 matching bases. V was pared by 7 bases and J by 2 bases, with 10 bases between. The CDR3 is 14 amino acids. CDR1 is SGHRS and CDR2 is YFSETQ in the germline V gene. The CDR3: CASFGGPGANVLTF. The CDR3 DNA follows: TGCGCCAGCTTCGGGGGGCCTGGGGCCAACGTCCTGACTTTC.

The chain employs TRBV11-3 and TRBJ1-4; weak D call: TRBD1 (5 bases). The CDR3 is 15 residues long. V was clipped by 1 base and J by 6 bases, with 12 bases between them. From germline, CDR1 is SGHNT and CDR2 YENEEA. The CDR3 DNA sequence: TGTGCCAGCAGCTTAGTCTCCGCAGGGTATGAAAAACTGTTTTTT. Amino acid sequence: CASSLVSAGYEKLFF.

J is TRBJ1-1 and V is TRBV18, with unresolved D. The V end was cut by 6 bases, the J end by 0 bases, with 11 bases between. The CDR3 is 14 residues long. The V gene's germline CDR1 is KGHSH and CDR2 LQKENI. The DNA of the CDR3 is TGTGCCAGCTCCCCTCCGGGGTTGAACACTGAAGCTTTCTTT. It specifies CASSPPGLNTEAFF.

This CDR3 is CASSPTYRAGNTGELFF. Here the CDR3 DNA reads TGTGCCAGCAGCCCAACGTACAGGGCGGGGAACACCGGGGAGCTGTTTTTT. The gene calls are TRBV9 and TRBJ2-2; the D gene is possibly TRBD1 (6 bases). Trimming removed 4 bases at V and 1 base at J, with 17 bases between. The length of the CDR3 is 17 residues. Per the germline V gene, CDR1 is SGDLS and CDR2 is YYNGEE.

The rearrangement uses TRBV14 and TRBJ2-5, with D perhaps matching TRBD2 (6 bases). Germline CDR1 reads SGHDN; CDR2 reads FVKESK. There are 13 residues in the CDR3. V gave up 1 base and J gave up 3 bases, with 6 bases separating them. CDR3 sequence reads: CASSQGLEETQYF. The CDR3 coding sequence is TGTGCCAGCAGCCAAGGACTAGAAGAGACCCAGTACTTC.

This chain uses TRBV9 with TRBJ1-2; D is unresolved. The ends were cut back, 0 bases at V and 6 bases at J, with 12 bases in the middle. Germline V gives CDR1 SGDLS, CDR2 YYNGEE. The length of the CDR3 is 14 residues. In DNA, the CDR3 is TGTGCCAGCAGCGTAGTGTCTCGTCCCGATGGCTACACCTTC. Translation: CASSVVSRPDGYTF.

The chain combines TRBV6-5 with TRBJ1-1, with D perhaps TRBD1 (6 bases). The germline gives CDR1 MNHEY, CDR2 SVGAGI. The V gene lost 8 bases and the J gene lost 4 bases, with 11 bases spanning the gap. The CDR3 sequence is 12 residues long. The DNA for the CDR3 is TGTGCCAGCGAACAGGGCCCCACTGAAGCTTTCTTT. It yields the protein CASEQGPTEAFF.

V and J are TRBV18 and TRBJ2-5; TRBD1 matches at 8 bases. Trimming removed 3 bases from V and 4 bases from J; junction bases left unmatched: 4. The germline V gene has CDR1 KGHSH and CDR2 LQKENI. The CDR3 sequence is 14 residues long. CDR3: CASSPGQGGETQYF. DNA of the CDR3: TGTGCCAGCTCACCCGGACAGGGAGGAGAGACCCAGTACTTC.